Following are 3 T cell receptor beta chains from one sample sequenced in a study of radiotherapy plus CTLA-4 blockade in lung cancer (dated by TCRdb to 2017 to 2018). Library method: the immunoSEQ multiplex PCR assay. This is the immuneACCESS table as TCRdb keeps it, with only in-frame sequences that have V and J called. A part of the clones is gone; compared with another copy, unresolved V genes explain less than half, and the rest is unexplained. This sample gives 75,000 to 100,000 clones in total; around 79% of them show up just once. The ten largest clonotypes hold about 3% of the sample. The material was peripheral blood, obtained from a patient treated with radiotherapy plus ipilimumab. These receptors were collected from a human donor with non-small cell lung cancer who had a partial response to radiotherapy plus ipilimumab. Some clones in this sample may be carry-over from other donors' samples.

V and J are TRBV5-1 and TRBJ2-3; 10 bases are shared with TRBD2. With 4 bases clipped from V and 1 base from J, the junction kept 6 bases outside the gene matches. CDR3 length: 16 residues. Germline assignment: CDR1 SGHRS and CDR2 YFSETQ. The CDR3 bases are TGCGCCAGCAGCCCCGGGAGCGGGGGGGGCACAGATACGCAGTATTTT. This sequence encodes CASSPGSGGGTDTQYF.

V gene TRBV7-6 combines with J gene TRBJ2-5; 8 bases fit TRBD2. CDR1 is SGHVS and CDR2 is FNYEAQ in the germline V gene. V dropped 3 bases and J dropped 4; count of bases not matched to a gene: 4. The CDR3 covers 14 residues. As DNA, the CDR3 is TGTGCCAGCAGCTTGAGCGGGAGAGGAGAGACCCAGTACTTC. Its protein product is CASSLSGRGETQYF.

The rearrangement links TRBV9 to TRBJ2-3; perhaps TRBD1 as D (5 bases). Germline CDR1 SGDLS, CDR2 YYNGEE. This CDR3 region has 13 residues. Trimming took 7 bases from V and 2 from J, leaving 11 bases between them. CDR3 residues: CASGATHTDTQYF. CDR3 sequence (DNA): TGTGCCAGCGGGGCTACCCACACAGATACGCAGTATTTT.